This is a list of T cell receptor beta chains from one sample in a study of T cell responses to AZD1222 COVID-19 vaccine. Clones were sequenced by immunoSEQ multiplex PCR, and TCRdb holds only the in-frame ones, with some missing. The sample yields 150,000 or so clones, 89% seen once. The specimen comprised peripheral blood, sampled on day 0 of AZD1222 vaccination. The origin of the receptors is an adult in good health. The CDR3 runs from the conserved cysteine through the conserved F or W. D genes are given only for firm matches. Size values are once, few and many counts, or a class for expanded clones, and some rows have none.

v_call	d_call	clone_size	j_call	cdr3_aa	cdr3_nt
TRBV19	NA	NA	TRBJ1-5	CASSIGGRSVAAQHF	TGTGCCAGTAGTATAGGGGGCAGGAGTGTAGCGGCCCAGCATTTT
TRBV21-1	NA	NA	TRBJ1-3	CASSNPRGCPKTGNTIYF	TGTGCCAGCAGCAACCCGCGGGGGTGTCCGAAAACCGGAAACACCATATATTTT
TRBV18	NA	NA	TRBJ2-1	CASSPPSSLSQFF	TGTGCCAGCTCACCACCGTCCTCCCTATCGCAGTTCTTC
TRBV5-1	TRBD2	NA	TRBJ2-2	CASSPIAGTGELFF	TGCGCCAGCAGTCCGATAGCGGGTACCGGGGAGCTGTTTTTT
TRBV18	TRBD1	NA	TRBJ1-3	CASSPDRVAGNTIYF	TGTGCCAGCTCCCCGGACAGGGTTGCAGGAAACACCATATATTTT
TRBV10-3	NA	few	TRBJ1-4	CAISFDRDEKLFF	TGTGCCATCAGTTTCGACCGGGATGAAAAACTGTTTTTT
TRBV11-3	NA	NA	TRBJ1-1	CASSLGVDTEAFF	TGTGCCAGCAGCTTGGGCGTTGACACTGAAGCTTTCTTT
TRBV19	NA	NA	TRBJ1-5	CASRDTFNQPQHF	TGTGCCAGTCGGGACACTTTCAATCAGCCCCAGCATTTT
TRBV6-6	TRBD1	once	TRBJ1-6	CASSSPDRGYSPLHF	TGTGCCAGCAGTTCCCCGGACAGGGGTTATTCACCCCTCCACTTT
TRBV6-5	NA	NA	TRBJ1-2	CASRVSGVGYTF	TGTGCCAGCAGGGTATCAGGGGTTGGCTACACCTTC
TRBV5-4	TRBD2	NA	TRBJ2-2	CASSLAASGGLGELFF	TGTGCCAGCAGCTTGGCTGCTAGCGGGGGACTGGGGGAGCTGTTTTTT
TRBV7-2	TRBD1	NA	TRBJ1-5	CASSTQGASNQPQHF	TGTGCCAGCAGCACCCAGGGGGCGAGCAATCAGCCCCAGCATTTT
TRBV7-8	TRBD2	NA	TRBJ2-1	CASSLGAAGWGNEQFF	TGTGCCAGCAGCTTAGGAGCAGCGGGGTGGGGCAATGAGCAGTTCTTC
TRBV6-1	NA	NA	TRBJ2-1	CASSEFSISYNEQFF	TGTGCCAGCAGTGAATTTTCGATCTCCTACAATGAGCAGTTCTTC
TRBV5-6	NA	NA	TRBJ2-7	CASSLLDRIHEQYF	TGTGCCAGCAGCCTGCTCGACAGGATCCACGAGCAGTACTTC
TRBV24-1	NA	NA	TRBJ2-7	CATSDSGTYSYEQYF	TGTGCCACCAGTGATTCCGGGACGTATAGCTACGAGCAGTACTTC